This T cell receptor (beta chain) was sequenced during a study of T cell responses to AZD1222 COVID-19 vaccine. Overall study findings and caveats: Spike was spanned by vaccine-associated CD4 TCRs, which were dominant at 160-218 and 743-854. Clonal diversity may have been underestimated in mostly white British donors. When two AZD1222 doses had been given, Spike-specific TCR breadth and depth rose.

Here immunoSEQ multiplex PCR was the method, and the copy in TCRdb shows in-frame clones only, minus some. The profile shows about 93,000 clones, over 85% of them singletons. A remark on this clone: What it recognizes is unknown.

The CDR3 length is 14 residues. Germline trimming cut 5 bases from V and 4 bases from J; bases unmatched to any gene: 6. CDR1 is SEHNR, CDR2 FQNEAQ, per germline (reference sequence). The chain carries TRBV7-9 and TRBJ1-2; 8 bases are a match to TRBD1. Sample: peripheral blood, taken on day 0 of MenACWY control vaccination. This TCR was recovered from an adult in good health. CDR3 sequence reads: CASSDWTGIYGYTF. The CDR3 region has the DNA TGTGCCAGCAGCGACTGGACAGGGATCTATGGCTACACCTTC. The whole variable domain, remainder taken from reference TRBV7-9 and TRBJ1-2, is DTGVSQNPRHKITKRGQNVTFRCDPISEHNRLYWYRQTLGQGPEFLTYFQNEAQLEKSRLLSDRFSAERPKGSFSTLEIQRTEQGDSAMYLCASSDWTGIYGYTFGSGTRLTVV.